These T cell receptor beta chains were read from a single sample in a study of blood T cell repertoires in COVID-19. Clones were sequenced by immunoSEQ multiplex PCR, and TCRdb holds only the in-frame ones, with some missing. This repertoire shows 150,000 or so clones, around four fifths found once; its top ten account for approximately 4%. Sequencing was performed on PBMCs or T cells enriched from blood (not recorded which). Source of these receptors: a woman aged 45-65 years in a cohort exposed to, infected with or recovered from COVID-19 (not recorded which). Both conserved end residues are part of each CDR3. A D gene is named only where the DNA matches it firmly. Expanded clones are given a class, and other clones once, few, many or no size at all.

abundance	len	v_gene	j_gene	d_gene	CDR3nt	CDR3aa
few	13	TRBV27	TRBJ1-5	.	TGTGCCAGCAGATCATACAGGGACATGCCCCAGCATTTT	CASRSYRDMPQHF
once	15	TRBV11-3	TRBJ2-3	.	TGTGCCAGCAGCTCCACGCCCCCACCGGGGGATACGCAGTATTTT	CASSSTPPPGDTQYF
.	15	TRBV7-2	TRBJ2-1	.	TGTGCCAGCAGCTTATCGGAGGGCCCCTACAATGAGCAGTTCTTC	CASSLSEGPYNEQFF
.	16	TRBV19	TRBJ2-3	.	TGTGCCAGTAAACCCGGGGCCCGGGGAGGTACAGATACGCAGTATTTT	CASKPGARGGTDTQYF
.	15	TRBV3-1/TRBV3-2	TRBJ2-7	TRBD2	TGTGCCAGCAGCCAGGGACTAGCGGGGATCAACGAGCAGTACTTC	CASSQGLAGINEQYF
.	15	TRBV6-1	TRBJ2-1	.	TGTGCCAGCAGTGACCAGGGCCAGACACAAGATGAGCAGTTCTTC	CASSDQGQTQDEQFF
.	13	TRBV6-5	TRBJ1-6	.	TGTGCCAGCAGTTACGAGGAGGATTTGCCCCTCCACTTT	CASSYEEDLPLHF
.	13	TRBV12-3/TRBV12-4	TRBJ1-3	.	TGTGCCAGCAGTTTAATGGCAGGAAACACCATATATTTT	CASSLMAGNTIYF
.	18	TRBV6-2/TRBV6-3	TRBJ2-3	TRBD2	TGTGCCAGCAGTTACTCCCTGCGGGGGGGCCTTGGAACAGATACGCAGTATTTT	CASSYSLRGGLGTDTQYF
.	16	TRBV28	TRBJ2-6	.	TGTGCCAGCAGTTTATACGCGGGCTCTGGGGCCAACGTCCTGACTTTC	CASSLYAGSGANVLTF
.	13	TRBV7-8	TRBJ1-1	.	TGTGCCAGCAGCTTCGGGGGTGGGACTGAAGCTTTCTTT	CASSFGGGTEAFF
.	13	TRBV3-1/TRBV3-2	TRBJ1-2	TRBD1	TGTGCCAGCAGCCCCGGACAGGGGCCTGGCTACACCTTC	CASSPGQGPGYTF
.	12	TRBV6-5	TRBJ2-7	.	TGTGCCAGCAGGCGTACCTCCTACGAGCAGTACTTC	CASRRTSYEQYF
.	15	TRBV7-7	TRBJ2-2	TRBD1	TGTGCTAGCAGCTCCGGGACAGGGCGGTACGGGGAGCTGTTTTTT	CASSSGTGRYGELFF
.	17	TRBV7-3	TRBJ2-2	.	TGTGCCAGCAGCTTAAGATCGGGACTTTCGAACACCGGGGAGCTGTTTTTT	CASSLRSGLSNTGELFF
.	15	TRBV30	TRBJ1-5	.	TGTGCCTGGAGTGTACAGAGTATCGGCAATCAGCCCCAGCATTTT	CAWSVQSIGNQPQHF
.	14	TRBV7-2	TRBJ2-7	.	TGTGCCAGCAGCGCGGGTAGGTCCTCCTACGAGCAGTACTTC	CASSAGRSSYEQYF
.	16	TRBV5-8	TRBJ2-6	.	TGTGCCAGCAACAAAAACAGAATCGCCGGGGCCAACGTCCTGACTTTC	CASNKNRIAGANVLTF
once	15	TRBV6-4	TRBJ2-1	TRBD1	TGTGCCAGTTCATCCGGGACAGGGGGCGGGAATGAGCAGTTCTTC	CASSSGTGGGNEQFF
few	15	TRBV7-8	TRBJ2-7	.	TGTGCCAGCAGCTCCGTAGGCCAGGGGGGCTACGAGCAGTACTTC	CASSSVGQGGYEQYF
.	19	TRBV28	TRBJ2-6	TRBD1	TGTGCCAGCAGTCCCCCCAGGGGGCAAGGTAGCTCTGGGGCCAACGTCCTGACTTTC	CASSPPRGQGSSGANVLTF
.	16	TRBV4-1	TRBJ2-7	.	TGCGCCAGCAGCCAAGATCATCCAGGCCTCTCCTACGAGCAGTACTTC	CASSQDHPGLSYEQYF